Below, 9 T cell receptor beta chains from the same sample are listed, as sequenced in a study of cytomegalovirus exposure and HLA in healthy donors. 60 Vbeta and 13 Jbeta primers were used in PCR. The repertoire was sequenced with immunoSEQ multiplex PCR; TCRdb's copy has only in-frame clones and lacks some. Of approximately 150,000 clones in the sample, roughly 80% were seen once. Sequenced: PBMCs. These receptor sequences come from a woman aged 25 to 39 in good health and CMV-seropositive.

The chain links TRBV5-4 to TRBJ2-7; 8 bases are a match to TRBD2. The germline gives CDR1 SGHNT, CDR2 YYREEE (reference sequence). The CDR3 length is 14 residues. Trimming took 4 bases from V and 6 from J; bases not matched to a gene: 9. The CDR3 sequence is CASSVTGTSVEQYF. The DNA of the CDR3 is TGTGCCAGCAGCGTAACCGGGACTAGTGTCGAGCAGTACTTC.

This clone has more than one count but fewer than ten. V is TRBV18 and J is TRBJ1-2; TRBD1 matches at 10 bases. Germline CDR1 reads KGHSH; CDR2 reads LQKENI. This CDR3 is 16 amino acids long. V shed 3 bases, J shed 2 bases, and the junction held 6 bases outside the gene matches. The CDR3 coding sequence is TGTGCCAGCTCACCCTCTCGACAGGGGGCAAACTATGGCTACACCTTC. Amino acid sequence: CASSPSRQGANYGYTF.

V is TRBV15 and J is TRBJ1-1, with a weak D call TRBD1 (5 bases). V was shortened by 1 base and J by 1 base, with 10 bases between the two germline ends. The CDR3 totals 15 residues. Per the germline V gene, CDR1 is LNHNV and CDR2 is YYDKDF (reference sequence). In DNA form, the CDR3 reads TGTGCCACCAGCAGAGGGGGGGGGTCGAACACTGAAGCTTTCTTT. Protein: CATSRGGGSNTEAFF. Variable domain in full (rest from reference TRBV15 and TRBJ1-1): DAMVIQNPRYQVTQFGKPVTLSCSQTLNHNVMYWYQQKSSQAPKLLFHYYDKDFNNEADTPDNFQSRRPNTSFCFLDIRSPGLGDTAMYLCATSRGGGSNTEAFFGQGTRLTVV.

The chain is built from TRBV9 and TRBJ2-3, with a weak D call TRBD1 (6 bases). V was clipped by 5 bases and J by 3 bases, with 10 bases between them. The CDR3 runs to 13 residues. In germline, CDR1 is SGDLS, CDR2 YYNGEE. CDR3 protein: CASSATGTDTQYF. CDR3 sequence (DNA): TGTGCCAGCAGTGCTACAGGGACAGATACGCAGTATTTT.

This rearrangement joins TRBV28 to TRBJ1-2; TRBD1 matches at 8 bases. The ends lost 6 bases at V and 3 bases at J; junction bases unmatched: 12. The germline V gene encodes CDR1 MDHEN and CDR2 SYDVKM. The CDR3 covers 16 residues. CDR3 residues: CASRPTIGQGDYGYTF. The CDR3 coding sequence is TGTGCCAGCAGACCGACCATCGGACAGGGCGACTATGGCTACACCTTC.

The chain carries TRBV4-3 and TRBJ2-2; 8 nucleotides agree with TRBD1. The CDR3 totals 14 residues. Germline lookup yields CDR1 LGHNA and CDR2 YSLEER. V shed 5 bases and J 5 bases; nucleotides not matched to a gene: 4. The CDR3 here is CASSTDRGTGELFF. The CDR3 DNA sequence: TGCGCCAGCAGCACCGACAGGGGAACCGGGGAGCTGTTTTTT.

This clone was seen only a few times. The junction does not match germline at one end; this may be a read error. This sequence joins TRBV7-9 and TRBJ2-7; 7 bases line up with TRBD1. The CDR3 consists of 12 residues. CDR1 is SEHNR, CDR2 FQNEAQ, per germline (reference sequence). This CDR3 reads CSSSRGSYEQYF. The DNA of the CDR3 is TGTTCCAGCAGCAGGGGGTCCTACGAGCAGTACTTC.

This clone was found once. The chain carries TRBV4-1 and TRBJ2-5; the match to TRBD2 covers 7 bases. Looked up from germline, CDR1 is MGHRA and CDR2 is YSYEKL. The CDR3 is 17 residues long. V gave up 2 bases and J gave up 2 bases; unmatched junction bases: 11. CDR3 amino acids: CASSQRRLAGEQETQYF. The CDR3 region has the DNA TGCGCCAGCAGCCAACGGAGGCTGGCGGGGGAGCAAGAGACCCAGTACTTC.

This clone was recorded a few times. The sample contains more than one DNA sequence encoding this CDR3. The V call is TRBV19, the J call TRBJ1-6, with TRBD1 identical over 8 bases. The CDR3 has 13 amino acids. With V trimmed by 6 bases and J by 5 bases, 0 bases remained unmatched. CDR1 is LNHDA, CDR2 SQIVND, per germline (reference sequence). DNA of the CDR3: TGTGCCAGTAGGGACAGGGATAATTCACCCCTCCACTTT. Translating gives CASRDRDNSPLHF.